Given below is one T cell receptor (beta chain) in context. The antigen is not known. This specimen comes from a study of cytomegalovirus exposure and HLA in healthy donors. Germline values: CDR1 SQVTM, CDR2 ANQGSEA. CDR3 size: 15 residues. Trimming stripped 5 bases from V and 2 bases from J, with 15 bases between. Here immunoSEQ multiplex PCR was the method, and the copy in TCRdb shows in-frame clones only, minus some. The repertoire has more than 95,000 clones, about 91% of them found once; the top ten carry approximately 1.1%. From the roughly 110-subject validation cohort, which was separate from the roughly 670-subject first cohort, the donors were drawn. Study-wide points: Among the CMV-associated chains, three were confirmed in vitro as specific for CMV antigens.

The receptor was isolated from a woman between 18 and 30 years old in good health and CMV-seronegative. The sequenced material came from PBMCs. The chain couples TRBV29-1 to TRBJ1-4; D is unresolved. DNA for the CDR3: TGCAGCGTTTTGGGCGGGTCGGGCACTAATGAAAAACTGTTTTTT. This translates into CSVLGGSGTNEKLFF.